This T cell receptor (beta chain) comes out of a study of blood T cell repertoires in COVID-19. About the research overall: Both acute and convalescent COVID-19 samples were obtained from the United States, Italy and Spain. In each case, the material was cDNA or gDNA derived from T cells, B-cell-depleted T cells, or PBMCs.

Clones were sequenced by immunoSEQ multiplex PCR, and TCRdb holds only the in-frame ones, with some missing. The profile shows over 200,000 clones, about nine tenths of them singletons. Germline V gene sequence: CDR1 SQVTM, CDR2 ANQGSEA. The CDR3 is made up of 13 amino acids. Trimming pared 4 bases from V and 4 bases from J, leaving 10 bases between. The TCR comes from an older woman with acute or convalescent COVID-19. The rearrangement uses TRBV29-1 and TRBJ1-4; D unclear. The material sequenced was peripheral blood. This CDR3 is CSVVGGGNEKLFF. The CDR3 DNA reads TGCAGCGTTGTCGGAGGAGGTAATGAAAAACTGTTTTTT.